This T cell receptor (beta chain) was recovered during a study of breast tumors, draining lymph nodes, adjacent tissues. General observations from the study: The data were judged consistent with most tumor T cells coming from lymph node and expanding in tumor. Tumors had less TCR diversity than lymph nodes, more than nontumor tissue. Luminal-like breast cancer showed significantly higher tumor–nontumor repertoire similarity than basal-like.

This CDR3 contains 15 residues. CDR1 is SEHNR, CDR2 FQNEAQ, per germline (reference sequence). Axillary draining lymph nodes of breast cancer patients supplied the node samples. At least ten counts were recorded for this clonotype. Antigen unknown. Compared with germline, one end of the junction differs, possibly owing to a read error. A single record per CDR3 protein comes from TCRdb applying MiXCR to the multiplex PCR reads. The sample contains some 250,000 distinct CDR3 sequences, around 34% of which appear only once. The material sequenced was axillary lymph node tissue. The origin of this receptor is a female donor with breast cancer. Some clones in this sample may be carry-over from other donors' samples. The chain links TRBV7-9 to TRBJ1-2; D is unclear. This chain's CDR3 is CASSLLTQEPYGYPF. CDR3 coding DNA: TGTGCCAGCAGCCTCCTGACTCAGGAACCTTATGGCTACCCCTTC.